This T cell receptor (beta chain) was found in a study of T cell changes during pregnancy in multiple sclerosis. Profiled with immunoSEQ multiplex PCR; TCRdb holds only in-frame clones, not every one. The sample includes around 40,000 clones, 85% to 90% of them seen just once. Sequenced here: CD4+ T cells from peripheral blood mononuclear cells, sampled in the first trimester of pregnancy. The receptor was isolated from a female donor with multiple sclerosis, enrolled in a pregnancy study.

CDR3 nucleotide sequence: TGTGCCAACGGGGAGCAAGTTGATCAGCCCCAGCATTTT. Translation: CANGEQVDQPQHF. The V call is TRBV6-6, the J call TRBJ1-5; the D is unclear. Germline CDR1 and CDR2: MNHNY and SVGAGI (reference sequence). The CDR3 sequence is 13 residues long. Trimming pared 10 bases from V and 5 bases from J, leaving 15 bases between.